The T cell receptor (beta chain) under discussion was sequenced for a study of vaccination and CD4 T cells after COVID-19. As for the study in general: Stimuli were overlapping spike peptide pools of SARS-CoV-2 and three common cold coronaviruses (HCoV-NL63, HCoV-OC43, HCoV-229E).

This sample's treatment: 10-day PBMC culture with coronavirus spike peptide pools or control peptides (ViraFEST assay). Details on this clonotype: Its target is unknown.

The CDR3 spans 14 residues. Germline V lookup: CDR1 KGHDR, CDR2 SFDVKD. With 12 bases removed from V and 1 base from J, the gap between germline ends came to 14 bases. Oncomine TCR Beta short-read sequencing was applied to DNA from cultured CD4+ T cells. Extraction of genomic DNA was performed on cultured CD4+ T cells. TCRdb used MiXCR to reprocess the PCR reads, holding one entry per CDR3 protein. The repertoire holds roughly 17,000 distinct CDR3 sequences, 45% to 65% seen once, with 7.5% to 10% in the top ten. This chain connects TRBV24-1 to TRBJ2-2, with D possibly being TRBD2 (6 bases). Sequenced material: CD4+ T cells from blood, cultured in vitro. The clonotype comes from a human donor who had recovered from COVID-19. The CDR3 nucleotides are TGTGCCGCGGGCGGGAATATGAACACCGGGGAGCTGTTTTTT. Its protein is CAAGGNMNTGELFF.